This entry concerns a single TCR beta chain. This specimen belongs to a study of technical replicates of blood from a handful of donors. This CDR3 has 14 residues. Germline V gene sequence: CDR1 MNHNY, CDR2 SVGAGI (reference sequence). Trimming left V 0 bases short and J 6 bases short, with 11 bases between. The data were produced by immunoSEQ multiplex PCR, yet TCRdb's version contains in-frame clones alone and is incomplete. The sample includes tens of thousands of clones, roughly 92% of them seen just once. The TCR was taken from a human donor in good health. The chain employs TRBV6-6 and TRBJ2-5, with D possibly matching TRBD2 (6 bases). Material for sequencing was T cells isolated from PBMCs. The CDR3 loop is CASSYSGGEKTQYF. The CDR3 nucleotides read TGTGCCAGCAGTTACTCTGGAGGGGAGAAGACCCAGTACTTC.